This T cell receptor beta chain was captured by sequencing in a study of post-analysis software for immune sequencing data. Findings and limits, study-wide: Controls significantly exceeded multiple sclerosis patients in normalized Chao1 diversity. When the samples were clustered directly with F measure, those that had been prepared in the same batch showed strong co-clustering. There were five TRBV segments more frequent in patients than controls, and TRBV5-6, TRBV5-1 and TRBV20-1 were among them.

Details on this clonotype: Its antigen is unidentified. Sequence at one end of the junction differs from germline and may be a read error.

Built from TCR beta cDNA, the libraries had unique molecular identifiers in them. The source material, roughly 0.9 to 11 million T cells, gave rise to roughly 500,000 cDNA molecules. MiXCR was run by TCRdb on the PCR reads, yielding one entry per CDR3 protein. The sample has around 200,000 distinct CDR3 sequences, over 25% seen once. The CDR3 is 14 amino acids. Germline V gives CDR1 MGHRA, CDR2 YSYEKL. The clonotype was recovered from a girl aged 2-17 years with multiple sclerosis. Source material: blood. The chain carries TRBV4-1 and TRBJ2-5; D remains ambiguous. CDR3 loop: CAGSHPDREETQYF. DNA of the CDR3: TGCGCCGGCAGCCATCCCGACCGGGAAGAGACCCAGTACTTC.